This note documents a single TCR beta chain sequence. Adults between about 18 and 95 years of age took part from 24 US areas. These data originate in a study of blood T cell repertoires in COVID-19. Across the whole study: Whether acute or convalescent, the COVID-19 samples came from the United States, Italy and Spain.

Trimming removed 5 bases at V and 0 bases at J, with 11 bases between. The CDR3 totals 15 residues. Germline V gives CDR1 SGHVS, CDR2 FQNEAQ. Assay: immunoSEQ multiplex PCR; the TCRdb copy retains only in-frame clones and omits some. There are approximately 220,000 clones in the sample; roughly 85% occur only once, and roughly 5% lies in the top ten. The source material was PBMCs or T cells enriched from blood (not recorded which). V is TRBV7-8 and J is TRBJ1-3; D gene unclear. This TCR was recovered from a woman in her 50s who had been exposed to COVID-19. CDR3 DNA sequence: TGTGCCAGCAGCCCGGGTGACTTCTCTGGAAACACCATATATTTT. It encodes CASSPGDFSGNTIYF.